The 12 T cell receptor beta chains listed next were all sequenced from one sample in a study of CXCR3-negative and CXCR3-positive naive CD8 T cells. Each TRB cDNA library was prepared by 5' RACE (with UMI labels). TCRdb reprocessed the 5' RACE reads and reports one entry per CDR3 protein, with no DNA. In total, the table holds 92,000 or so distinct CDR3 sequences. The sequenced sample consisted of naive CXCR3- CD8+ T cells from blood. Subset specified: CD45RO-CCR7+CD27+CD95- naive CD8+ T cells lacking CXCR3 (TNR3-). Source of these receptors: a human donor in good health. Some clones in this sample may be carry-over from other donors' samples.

The CDR3 reads CASSLWAGGARNYGYTF. The J gene is TRBJ1-2, the V gene TRBV28; checking the TCRdb D call of TRBD1 is not possible without DNA. This CDR3 comprises 17 residues. Germline CDR1 is MDHEN and CDR2 is SYDVKM.

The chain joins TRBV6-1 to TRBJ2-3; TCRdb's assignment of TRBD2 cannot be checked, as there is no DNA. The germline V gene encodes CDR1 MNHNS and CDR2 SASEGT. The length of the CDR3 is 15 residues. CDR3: CAGGGLADLEDTQYF.

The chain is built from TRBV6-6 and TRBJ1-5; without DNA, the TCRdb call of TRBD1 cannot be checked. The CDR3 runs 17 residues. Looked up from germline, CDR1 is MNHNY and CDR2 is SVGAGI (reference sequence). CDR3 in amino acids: CASSYSTGGGGNQPQHF.

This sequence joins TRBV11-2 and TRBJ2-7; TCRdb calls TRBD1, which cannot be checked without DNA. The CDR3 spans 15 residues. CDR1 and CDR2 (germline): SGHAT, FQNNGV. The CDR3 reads CASRIGTGVSYEQYF.

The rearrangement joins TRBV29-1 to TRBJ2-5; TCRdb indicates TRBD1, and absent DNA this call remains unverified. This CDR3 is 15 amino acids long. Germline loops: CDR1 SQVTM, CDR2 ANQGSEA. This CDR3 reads CSVEGVSGGIETQYF. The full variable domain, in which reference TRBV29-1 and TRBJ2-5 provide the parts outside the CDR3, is SAVISQKPSRDICQRGTSLTIQCQVDSQVTMMFWYRQQPGQSLTLIATANQGSEATYESGFVIDKFPISRPNLTFSTLTVSNMSPEDSSIYLCSVEGVSGGIETQYFGPGTRLLVL.

CDR3 amino acids: CASSVGPGGDYNEQFF. The chain links TRBV9 to TRBJ2-1; TCRdb's assignment of TRBD1 cannot be checked, as there is no DNA. The germline V gene has CDR1 SGDLS and CDR2 YYNGEE. This CDR3 comprises 16 residues. The full variable domain, rest sourced from reference TRBV9 and TRBJ2-1, is DSGVTQTPKHLITATGQRVTLRCSPRSGDLSVYWYQQSLDQGLQFLIQYYNGEERAKGNILERFSAQQFPDLHSELNLSSLELGDSALYFCASSVGPGGDYNEQFFGPGTRLTVL.

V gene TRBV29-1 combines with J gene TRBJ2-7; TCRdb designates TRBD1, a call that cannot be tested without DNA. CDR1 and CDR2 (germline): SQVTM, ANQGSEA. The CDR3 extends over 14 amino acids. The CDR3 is CSVEVTGGSYEQYF.

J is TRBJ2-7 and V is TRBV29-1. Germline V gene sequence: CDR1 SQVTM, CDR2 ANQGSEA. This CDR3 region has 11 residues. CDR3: CSVDEGYEQYF.

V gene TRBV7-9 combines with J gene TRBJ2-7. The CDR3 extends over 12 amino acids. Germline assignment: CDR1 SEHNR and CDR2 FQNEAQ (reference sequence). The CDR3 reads CASSFRQFEQYF.

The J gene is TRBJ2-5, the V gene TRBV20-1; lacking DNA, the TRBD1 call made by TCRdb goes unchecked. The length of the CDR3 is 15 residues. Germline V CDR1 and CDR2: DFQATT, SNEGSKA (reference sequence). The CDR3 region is CSASDRGSRQETQYF.

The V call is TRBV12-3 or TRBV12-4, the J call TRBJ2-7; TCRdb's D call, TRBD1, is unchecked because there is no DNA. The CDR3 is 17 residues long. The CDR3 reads CASSPPKDRGASYEQYF.

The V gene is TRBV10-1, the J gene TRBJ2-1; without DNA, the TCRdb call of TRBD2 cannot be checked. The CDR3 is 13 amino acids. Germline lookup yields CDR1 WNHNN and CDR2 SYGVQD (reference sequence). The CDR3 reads CASGVAGDNEQFF.